This T cell receptor beta chain stems from a study of cytomegalovirus exposure and HLA in healthy donors. Study-wide points: A later analysis reportedly found fewer N-insertions in an Asian-associated ancestry cluster than the approximately 730-donor mean. Some V segments, TRBV6-2 and TRBV6-3 among them, were indistinguishable and were therefore excluded.

The germline gives CDR1 MNHEY, CDR2 SVGAGI. This CDR3 is 13 amino acids long. With 2 bases removed from V and 6 bases from J, the gap between germline ends came to 8 bases. Remarks on this clone: Its antigen is unknown.

With 60 Vbeta and 13 Jbeta primers, the PCR was carried out. Assay used: immunoSEQ multiplex PCR; TCRdb lists only in-frame clones, some missing. The sample includes some 150,000 clones, roughly 73% of them seen just once. The chain carries TRBV6-5 and TRBJ2-1; a weak D match, TRBD1 (5 bases). Sequenced sample: PBMCs. The receptor was derived from a male donor in good health and CMV-seronegative. CDR3 coding DNA: TGTGCCAGCAGTTACGTGGGGCCCAATGAGCAGTTCTTC. It encodes CASSYVGPNEQFF.